A single sample is the source of the 5 T cell receptor beta chains below, sequenced in a study of neurological immune-mediated disorders. TCRdb passed the 5' RACE reads through MiXCR, listing each CDR3 protein once. This table holds 25,000 to 35,000 distinct CDR3 sequences, approximately 1.6% found once. The sequenced sample consisted of PBMCs. These receptors originate from a woman in her twenties or thirties with multiple sclerosis.

This clonotype is termed medium-sized. The genes are TRBV12-3 or TRBV12-4 and TRBJ2-3; the match to TRBD1 covers 9 bases. V shed 6 bases, J shed 2 bases, and the junction held 6 bases outside the gene matches. This CDR3 has 15 residues. CDR3 residues: CASRPDRGYTDTQYF. The CDR3 bases are TGTGCCAGCAGGCCGGACAGGGGATACACAGATACGCAGTATTTT.

At least ten counts were recorded for this clonotype. The rearrangement links TRBV5-1 to TRBJ2-7; D is possibly TRBD1 (5 bases). CDR1 and CDR2 from the germline V gene are SGHRS and YFSETQ. The CDR3 sequence is 14 residues long. The germline V and J ends were trimmed by 0 bases and 6 bases, with 13 bases remaining between them. The CDR3 protein is CASSLAPGRAEQYF. For the CDR3, the DNA is TGCGCCAGCAGCTTGGCCCCCGGCAGGGCCGAGCAGTACTTC.

This clonotype was recorded at least ten times. V is TRBV20-1 and J is TRBJ2-7; 9 bases are a match to TRBD1. CDR3 length: 14 residues. Trimming removed 6 bases from V and 7 bases from J; junction bases left unmatched: 13. Per germline, CDR1 DFQATT and CDR2 SNEGSKA (reference sequence). CDR3 coding DNA: TGCAGTGCCATTGCGGGACAGGGAGCATGGGAGCAGTACTTC. Translation: CSAIAGQGAWEQYF.

This clonotype was counted at least ten times. The chain joins TRBV20-1 to TRBJ1-5, with a possible D match to TRBD1 (5 bases). Per the germline V gene, CDR1 is DFQATT and CDR2 is SNEGSKA (reference sequence). V was shortened by 2 bases and J by 0 bases, with 11 bases between the two germline ends. The CDR3 contains 15 residues. For the CDR3, the DNA is TGCAGTGCTAGACCCATGACAGATAGCAATCAGCCCCAGCATTTT. Its translation: CSARPMTDSNQPQHF.

This clonotype was observed many times. The chain links TRBV20-1 to TRBJ2-2; TRBD1 matches at 8 bases. Germline V gives CDR1 DFQATT, CDR2 SNEGSKA (reference sequence). Trimming cost V 6 bases and J 4 bases; bases outside gene matches: 4. CDR3 length: 13 residues. CDR3 in amino acids: CSARQGSTGELFF. The CDR3 nucleotides read TGCAGTGCCAGACAGGGGTCCACCGGGGAGCTGTTTTTT.